This TCR beta chain was sequenced in a study of CD8 T cells in ankylosing spondylitis. Using quantitative 5'-RACE with molecular barcodes, the authors made TCR beta libraries. TCRdb re-analysed the 5' RACE reads in MiXCR, keeping a single row per CDR3 protein. The table records some 140,000 distinct CDR3 sequences, approximately 7.4% of them present only once. V dropped 2 bases and J dropped 4 bases, with 12 bases sitting between them. CDR3 length equals 14 residues. Germline CDR1 reads SGDLS; CDR2 reads YYNGEE. This clonotype has at least ten counts. The chain is built from TRBV9 and TRBJ2-5; no firm D call. The sample taken for sequencing was blood, either unsorted or a sorted T cell fraction (not recorded which). The source of this sequence is a female donor with ankylosing spondylitis or in good health (not recorded which). CDR3 protein: CASSVAEAGETQYF. The CDR3 DNA follows: TGTGCCAGCAGCGTTGCTGAGGCAGGAGAGACCCAGTACTTC.